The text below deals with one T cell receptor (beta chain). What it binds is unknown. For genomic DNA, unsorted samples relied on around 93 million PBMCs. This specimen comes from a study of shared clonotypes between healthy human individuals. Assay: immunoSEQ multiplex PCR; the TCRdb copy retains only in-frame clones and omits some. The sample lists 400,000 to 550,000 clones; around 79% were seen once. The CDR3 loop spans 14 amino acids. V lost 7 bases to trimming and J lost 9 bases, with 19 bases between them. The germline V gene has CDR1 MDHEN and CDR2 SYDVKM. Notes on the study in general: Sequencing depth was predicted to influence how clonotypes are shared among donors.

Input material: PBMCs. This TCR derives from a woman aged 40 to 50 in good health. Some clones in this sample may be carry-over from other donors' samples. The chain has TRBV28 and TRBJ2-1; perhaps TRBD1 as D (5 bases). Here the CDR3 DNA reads TGTGCCAGCATACAACAGGTTTCAGTGGGTGAGCAGTTCTTC. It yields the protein CASIQQVSVGEQFF.